This T cell receptor (beta chain) was found in a study of T cells after yellow fever vaccination. A word on this clonotype: Its target is unknown.

Findings and caveats of the study: Among primary-vaccination clones, most reappeared after the booster, at approximately 96% for CD4 and 88% for CD8.

Universal primer sites and UMIs were introduced during 5'RACE template-switching synthesis of TCR cDNA. One entry per CDR3 protein, called by TCRdb with MiXCR from the 5' RACE reads. The data contain 500,000 to 650,000 distinct CDR3 sequences, less than 20% of them singletons. The receptor's source is a man aged 18 to 30 who received the YFV17D yellow fever vaccine. The input for sequencing was PBMCs, taken less than 6 days after the first yellow fever vaccination.

The DNA of the CDR3 is TGTGCCAGCAGCTTGTCGGGGGGGGACATAGACGAGCAGTACGTC. Its protein is CASSLSGGDIDEQYV. The J gene is TRBJ2-7, the V gene TRBV5-4; 8 bases are a match to TRBD2. The CDR3 has 15 amino acids. V trimming: 1 base; J trimming: 5 bases; junction bases outside the gene matches: 8. The germline gives CDR1 SGHNT, CDR2 YYREEE (reference sequence).